This TCR beta chain originates from a study of T cell responses to AZD1222 COVID-19 vaccine (TCRdb year 2021). General notes on the study: Because spike-specific TCR depth and breadth did not differ between the two schedules, AZD1222 recipients who got a second dose at roughly 4 weeks were pooled with those who got a second dose at roughly 12 weeks. TCR sequencing was performed for 230 to 250 trial participants, of whom roughly 200 were given two doses of AZD1222 and some 26 were given two doses of MenACWY control vaccine. Trial participants were enrolled into age subgroups of 18-55, 56-69 and 70-plus years, which contained 148, 28 and 57 TCR-sequenced participants, respectively. General study outcomes and caveats: Conclusions about previously exposed vaccinees are limited because only five to seven AZD1222 recipients were SARS-CoV-2 seropositive at baseline. A significant rise in spike-specific TCR breadth and depth was observed after two AZD1222 doses relative to day 0 and relative to MenACWY recipients. Vaccine-associated CD4 TCRs spanned the whole spike protein, with dominant responses in regions 160-218 and 743-854. Nearly half of unique spike-specific TCRs reportedly recognized epitopes outside regions mutated in the B.1.351 and B.1.1.7 variants. In the small 56-69-year group, the increase in depth fell short of significance, most likely because of low power. Participants were mostly white British and included more females than males, and it was suggested by the authors that clonal diversity may have been underestimated. Because no samples from the day 14 peak response were available, repertoires could be characterized only after the peak T cell response.

Sample time point, as interpreted from the label and publication: baseline before first vaccination. Samples from vaccinated people were obtained from the UK trials COV001 and COV002, which included a single-blind randomized controlled phase 2/3 trial of AZD1222 (ChAdOx1 nCoV-19) in healthy adults. Trial participant PBMC samples were collected at day 0 and day 28 after the second dose for TCRbeta chain sequencing. The CDR3 regions of human TCRbeta chains were subjected to immunosequencing. On the authors' methods: Repertoire TCRs were checked for matches against a reference library of SARS-CoV-2-specific TCRs that had been generated using the MIRA antigen-specificity platform. Breadth was defined as the fraction of unique TCRs that were SARS-CoV-2-associated. Depth was defined as the fraction of total T cells that were SARS-CoV-2-associated. Using the MIRA data, each spike-specific TCR was mapped to the spike region that the TCR reacts to and placed in a CD4 or CD8 class. Log10-transformed breadth and depth values were compared by one-way ANOVA with Sidak's multiple comparisons tests. The clones in this table, taken by TCRdb from immuneACCESS, are in-frame only. Not every clone is retained; where verified, under half of the shortfall comes from an unresolved V gene, and the cause of the rest is unknown. V, J and clone size were drawn from that table, and D and trimming were deduced from the DNA. The sample table records 140,000 to 150,000 clones; 89% of these occur just once. 5.1% of the sample comes from the top ten.

CDR1 and CDR2 are drawn from the germline V gene (reference sequence): MNHEY, SMNVEV. Its CDR3 holds 14 amino acids, cysteine through phenylalanine. CDR3 DNA is the only sequence kept; it has 42 bases, read in frame from the first base. V and J are truncated by 2 bases and 9 bases respectively, leaving an intervening sequence of 14 bases. Of note for this clone: No cognate antigen has been identified for it. Within one base of it there is no much larger clone, and no base qualities were kept.

The rearrangement joined TRBV27 to TRBJ2-1; the D gene assignment is ambiguous. The receptor's source is an adult in good health. The sample consisted of peripheral blood, taken on day 0 of AZD1222 vaccination. The CDR3 protein is CASSLGSEPVEQFF. At the DNA level, the sequence is TGTGCCAGCAGTTTAGGTTCCGAGCCAGTTGAGCAGTTCTTC.